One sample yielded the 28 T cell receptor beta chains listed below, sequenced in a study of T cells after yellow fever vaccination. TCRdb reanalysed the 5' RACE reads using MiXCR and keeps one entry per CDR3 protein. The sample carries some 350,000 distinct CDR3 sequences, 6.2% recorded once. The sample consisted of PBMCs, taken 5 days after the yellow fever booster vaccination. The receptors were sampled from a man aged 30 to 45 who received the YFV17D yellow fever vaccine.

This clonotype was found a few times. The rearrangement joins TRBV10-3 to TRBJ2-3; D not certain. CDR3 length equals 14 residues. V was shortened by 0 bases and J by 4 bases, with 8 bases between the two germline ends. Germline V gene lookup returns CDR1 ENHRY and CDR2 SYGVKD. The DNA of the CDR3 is TGTGCCATCAGTGAGTCGCGGAGTGCAGATACGCAGTATTTT. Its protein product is CAISESRSADTQYF.

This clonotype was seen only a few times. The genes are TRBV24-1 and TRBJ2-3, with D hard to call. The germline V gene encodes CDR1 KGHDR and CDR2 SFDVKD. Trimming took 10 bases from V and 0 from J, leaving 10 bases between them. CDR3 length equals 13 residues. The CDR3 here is CATRRSSTDTQYF. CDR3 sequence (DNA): TGTGCCACGCGCAGGAGCAGCACAGATACGCAGTATTTT.

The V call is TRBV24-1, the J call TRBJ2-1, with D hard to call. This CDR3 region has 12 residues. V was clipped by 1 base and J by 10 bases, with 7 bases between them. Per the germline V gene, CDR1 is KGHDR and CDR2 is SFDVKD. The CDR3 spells CATSDFVTEQFF. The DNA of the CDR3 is TGTGCCACCAGTGATTTTGTGACAGAGCAGTTCTTC.

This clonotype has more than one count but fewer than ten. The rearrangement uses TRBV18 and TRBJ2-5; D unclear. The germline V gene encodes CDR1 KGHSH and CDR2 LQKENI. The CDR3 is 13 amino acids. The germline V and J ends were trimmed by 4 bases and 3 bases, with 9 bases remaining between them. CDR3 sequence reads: CASSLRSEETQYF. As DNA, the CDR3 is TGTGCCAGCTCACTGAGAAGCGAAGAGACCCAGTACTTC.

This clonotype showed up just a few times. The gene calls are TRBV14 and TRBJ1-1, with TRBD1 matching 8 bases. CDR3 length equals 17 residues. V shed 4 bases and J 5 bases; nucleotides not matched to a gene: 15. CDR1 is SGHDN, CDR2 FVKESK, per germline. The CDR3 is CASSRTQGSGDRTEAFF. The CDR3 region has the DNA TGTGCCAGCAGCCGGACCCAGGGGTCGGGGGACAGGACTGAAGCTTTCTTT.

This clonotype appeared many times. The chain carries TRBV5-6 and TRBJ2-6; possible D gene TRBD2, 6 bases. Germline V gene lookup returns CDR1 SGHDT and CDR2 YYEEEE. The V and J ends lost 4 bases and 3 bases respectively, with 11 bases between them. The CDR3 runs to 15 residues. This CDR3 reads CASSLPGVGANVLTF. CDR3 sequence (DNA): TGTGCCAGCAGCCTCCCGGGGGTTGGGGCCAACGTCCTGACTTTC.

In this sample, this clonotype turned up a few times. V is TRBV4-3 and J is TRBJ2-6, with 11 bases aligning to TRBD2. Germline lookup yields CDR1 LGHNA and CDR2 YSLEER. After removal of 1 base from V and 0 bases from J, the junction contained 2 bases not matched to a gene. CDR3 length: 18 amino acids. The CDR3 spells CASSQVTSGSSGANVLTF. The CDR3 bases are TGCGCCAGCAGCCAAGTCACTAGCGGGAGCTCTGGGGCCAACGTCCTGACTTTC.

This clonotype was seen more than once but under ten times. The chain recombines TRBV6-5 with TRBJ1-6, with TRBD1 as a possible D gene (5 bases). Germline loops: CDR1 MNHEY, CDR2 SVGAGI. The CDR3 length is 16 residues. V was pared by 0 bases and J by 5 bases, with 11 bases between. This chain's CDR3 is CASSYSAKGNNSPLHF. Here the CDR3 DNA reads TGTGCCAGCAGTTACTCGGCTAAGGGGAATAATTCACCCCTCCACTTT.

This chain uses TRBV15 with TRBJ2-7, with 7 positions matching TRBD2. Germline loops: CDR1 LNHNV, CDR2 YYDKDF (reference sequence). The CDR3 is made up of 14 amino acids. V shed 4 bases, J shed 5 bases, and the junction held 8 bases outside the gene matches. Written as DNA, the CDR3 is TGTGCCACCAGCACGGTGAGCGGGGTCAACGAGCAGTACTTC. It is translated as CATSTVSGVNEQYF. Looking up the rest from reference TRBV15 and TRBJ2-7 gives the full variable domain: DAMVIQNPRYQVTQFGKPVTLSCSQTLNHNVMYWYQQKSSQAPKLLFHYYDKDFNNEADTPDNFQSRRPNTSFCFLDIRSPGLGDTAMYLCATSTVSGVNEQYFGPGTRLTVT.

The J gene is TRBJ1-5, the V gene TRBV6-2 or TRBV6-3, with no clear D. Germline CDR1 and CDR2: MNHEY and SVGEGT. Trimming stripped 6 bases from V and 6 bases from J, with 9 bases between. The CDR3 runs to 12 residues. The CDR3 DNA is TGTGCCAGCAGCCTTCCGATTCAGCCCCAGCATTTT. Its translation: CASSLPIQPQHF.

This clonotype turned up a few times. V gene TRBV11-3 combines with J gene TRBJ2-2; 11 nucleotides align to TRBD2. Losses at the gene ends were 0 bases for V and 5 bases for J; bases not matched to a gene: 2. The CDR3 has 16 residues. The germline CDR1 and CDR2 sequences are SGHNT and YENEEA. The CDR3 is CASSLEASGRTGELFF. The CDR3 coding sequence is TGTGCCAGCAGCTTAGAGGCTAGCGGGAGGACCGGGGAGCTGTTTTTT.

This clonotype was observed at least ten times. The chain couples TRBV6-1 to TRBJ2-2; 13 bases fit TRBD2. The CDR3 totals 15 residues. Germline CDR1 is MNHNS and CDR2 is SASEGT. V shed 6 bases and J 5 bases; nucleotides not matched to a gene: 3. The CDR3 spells CASRRTSGSTGELFF. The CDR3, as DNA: TGTGCCAGCAGACGGACTAGCGGGAGTACCGGGGAGCTGTTTTTT.

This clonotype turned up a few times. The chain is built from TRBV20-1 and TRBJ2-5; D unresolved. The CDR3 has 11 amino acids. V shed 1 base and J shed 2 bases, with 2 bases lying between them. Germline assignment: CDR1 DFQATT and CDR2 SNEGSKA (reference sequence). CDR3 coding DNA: TGCAGTGCTAGAGTGCAAGAGACCCAGTACTTC. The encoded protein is CSARVQETQYF.

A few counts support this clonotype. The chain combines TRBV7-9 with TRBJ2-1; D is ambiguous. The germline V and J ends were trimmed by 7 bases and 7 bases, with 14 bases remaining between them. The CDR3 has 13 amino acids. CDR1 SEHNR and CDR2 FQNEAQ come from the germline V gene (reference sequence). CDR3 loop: CASTDLLTNEQFF. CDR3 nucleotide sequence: TGTGCCAGCACCGATCTCTTGACTAATGAGCAGTTCTTC.

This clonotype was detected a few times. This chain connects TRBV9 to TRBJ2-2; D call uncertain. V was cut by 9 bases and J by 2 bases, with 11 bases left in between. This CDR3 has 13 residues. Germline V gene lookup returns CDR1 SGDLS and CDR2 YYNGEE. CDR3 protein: CATRKGNTGELFF. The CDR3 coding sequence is TGTGCCACCCGGAAGGGAAACACCGGGGAGCTGTTTTTT. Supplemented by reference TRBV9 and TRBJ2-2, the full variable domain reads DSGVTQTPKHLITATGQRVTLRCSPRSGDLSVYWYQQSLDQGLQFLIQYYNGEERAKGNILERFSAQQFPDLHSELNLSSLELGDSALYFCATRKGNTGELFFGEGSRLTVL.

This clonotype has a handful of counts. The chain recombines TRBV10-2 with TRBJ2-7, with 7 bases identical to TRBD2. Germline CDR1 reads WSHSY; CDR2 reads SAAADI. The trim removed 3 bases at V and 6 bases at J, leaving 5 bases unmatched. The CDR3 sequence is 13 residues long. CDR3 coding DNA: TGCGCCAGCAGTGACCCCTCGGGAGGCGAGCAGTACTTC. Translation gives CASSDPSGGEQYF.

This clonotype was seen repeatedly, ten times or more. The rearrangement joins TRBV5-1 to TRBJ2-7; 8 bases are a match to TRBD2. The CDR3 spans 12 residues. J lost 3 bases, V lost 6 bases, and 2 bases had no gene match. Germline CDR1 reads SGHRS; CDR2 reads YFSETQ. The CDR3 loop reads CASTGGGYEQYF. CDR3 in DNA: TGCGCCAGCACGGGGGGGGGCTACGAGCAGTACTTC.

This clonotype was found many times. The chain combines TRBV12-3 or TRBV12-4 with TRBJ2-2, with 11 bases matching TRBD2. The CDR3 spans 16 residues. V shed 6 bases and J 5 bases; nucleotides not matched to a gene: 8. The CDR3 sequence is CASSPNSGRVTGELFF. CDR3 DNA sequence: TGTGCCAGCAGCCCAAATAGCGGGAGGGTTACCGGGGAGCTGTTTTTT.

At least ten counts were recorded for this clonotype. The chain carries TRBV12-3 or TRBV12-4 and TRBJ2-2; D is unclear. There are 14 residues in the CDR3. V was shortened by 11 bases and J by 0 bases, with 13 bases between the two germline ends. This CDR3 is CAGRNNANTGELFF. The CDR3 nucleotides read TGTGCCGGAAGGAATAATGCGAACACCGGGGAGCTGTTTTTT.

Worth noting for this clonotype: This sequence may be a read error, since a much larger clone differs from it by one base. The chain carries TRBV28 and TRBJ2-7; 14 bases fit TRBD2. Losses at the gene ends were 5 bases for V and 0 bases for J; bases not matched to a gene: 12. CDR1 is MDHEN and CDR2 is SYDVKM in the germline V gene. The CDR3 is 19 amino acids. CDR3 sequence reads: CASSMQTGLAGASSYEQYF. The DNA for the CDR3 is TGTGCCAGCAGTATGCAAACGGGACTAGCGGGGGCGAGCTCCTACGAGCAGTACTTC.

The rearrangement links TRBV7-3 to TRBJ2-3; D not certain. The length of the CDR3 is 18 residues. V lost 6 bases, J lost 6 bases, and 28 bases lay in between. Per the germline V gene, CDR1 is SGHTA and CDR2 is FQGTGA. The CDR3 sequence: CASSPRPSTARPADTQYF. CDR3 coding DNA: TGTGCCAGCAGTCCACGACCTTCGACTGCCCGGCCGGCGGATACGCAGTATTTT.

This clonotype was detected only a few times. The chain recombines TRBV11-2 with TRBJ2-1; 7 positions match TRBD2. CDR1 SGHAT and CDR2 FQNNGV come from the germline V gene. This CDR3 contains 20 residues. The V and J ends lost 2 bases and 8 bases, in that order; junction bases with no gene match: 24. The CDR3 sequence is CASSLIAAGERVRQQYEQFF. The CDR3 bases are TGTGCCAGCAGCTTAATAGCTGCGGGGGAGCGGGTGCGACAGCAATATGAGCAGTTCTTC.

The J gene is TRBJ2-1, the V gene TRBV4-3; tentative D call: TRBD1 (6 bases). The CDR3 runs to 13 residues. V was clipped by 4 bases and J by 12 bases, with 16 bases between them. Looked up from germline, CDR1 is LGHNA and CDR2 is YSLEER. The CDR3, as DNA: TGCGCCAGCAGCCCAGCAGGGGCGAGGGGGCAGTTCTTC. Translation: CASSPAGARGQFF.

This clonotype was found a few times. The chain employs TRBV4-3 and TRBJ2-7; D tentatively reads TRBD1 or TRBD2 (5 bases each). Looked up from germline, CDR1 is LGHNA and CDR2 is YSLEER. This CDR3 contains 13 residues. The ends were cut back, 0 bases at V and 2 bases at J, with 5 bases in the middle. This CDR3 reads CASSQEGAYEQYF. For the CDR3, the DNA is TGCGCCAGCAGCCAAGAGGGGGCCTACGAGCAGTACTTC.

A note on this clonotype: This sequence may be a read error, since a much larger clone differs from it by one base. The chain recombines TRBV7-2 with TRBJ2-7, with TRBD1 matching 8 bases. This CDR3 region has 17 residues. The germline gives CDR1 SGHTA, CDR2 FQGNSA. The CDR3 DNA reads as TGTGCCAGCAGCTTAGTTTGGGACAGGAAGAGCTCCTACGAGCTGTACTTC. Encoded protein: CASSLVWDRKSSYELYF.

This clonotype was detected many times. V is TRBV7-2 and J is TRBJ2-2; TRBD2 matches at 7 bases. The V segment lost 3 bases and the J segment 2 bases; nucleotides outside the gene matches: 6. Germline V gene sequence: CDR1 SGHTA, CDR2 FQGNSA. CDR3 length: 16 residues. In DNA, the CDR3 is TGTGCCAGCAGCTTGCAACTAGCGTCCAACACCGGGGAGCTGTTTTTT. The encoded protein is CASSLQLASNTGELFF.

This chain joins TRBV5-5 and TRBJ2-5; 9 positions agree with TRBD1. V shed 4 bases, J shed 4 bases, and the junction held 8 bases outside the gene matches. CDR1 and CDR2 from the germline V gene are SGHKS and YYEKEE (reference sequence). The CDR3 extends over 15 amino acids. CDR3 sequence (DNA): TGTGCCAGCAGCATACAACGACAGGGGGGAGAGACCCAGTACTTC. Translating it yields CASSIQRQGGETQYF.

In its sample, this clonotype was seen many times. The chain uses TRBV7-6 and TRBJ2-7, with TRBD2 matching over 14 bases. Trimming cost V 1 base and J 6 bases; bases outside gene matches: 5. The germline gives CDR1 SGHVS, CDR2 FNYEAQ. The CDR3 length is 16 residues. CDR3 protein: CASSLGLAGGVGEQYF. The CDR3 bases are TGTGCCAGCAGCTTAGGACTAGCGGGAGGGGTCGGCGAGCAGTACTTC. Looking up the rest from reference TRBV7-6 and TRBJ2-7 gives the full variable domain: GAGVSQSPRYKVTKRGQDVALRCDPISGHVSLYWYRQALGQGPEFLTYFNYEAQQDKSGLPNDRFSAERPEGSISTLTIQRTEQRDSAMYRCASSLGLAGGVGEQYFGPGTRLTVT.